The T cell receptor beta chain described here comes from a study of graft-versus-host responses after intestinal transplantation. The wider study: Recipients were all induced with anti-thymocyte globulin, then given tacrolimus and steroids for 3 to 4 years. Study-level results: Recipient marrow contained GvH clones, some of which appeared first in ileum or blood. An association linked early post-transplant HvG declines with peak circulating GvH clone levels.

There are 15 residues in the CDR3. V was cut by 3 bases and J by 4 bases, with 15 bases left in between. Germline V CDR1 and CDR2: LGHNA, YSLEER. Assay used: immunoSEQ multiplex PCR; TCRdb lists only in-frame clones, some missing. The table records tens of thousands of clones, about 94% of them present only once. For this clone: Its antigen is still unknown.

The rearrangement joins TRBV4-3 to TRBJ1-1, with D perhaps matching TRBD1 (6 bases). This sequence was found in a human donor who was the organ donor for an intestinal transplant. The material was unstimulated CD4+ T cells sorted from spleen or lymph node cells, obtained before transplant. The DNA for the CDR3 is TGCGCCAGCAGCCATCCAGGGGCAGCAGGCACTGAAGCTTTCTTT. Translating it yields CASSHPGAAGTEAFF.